What follows are 8 T cell receptor beta chains derived from one specimen sequenced in a study of T cell responses to AZD1222 COVID-19 vaccine. The method was immunoSEQ multiplex PCR; TCRdb's version includes in-frame clones alone and lacks a portion of them. The sample lists under 85,000 clones, about 88% occurring once. Sample: peripheral blood, taken on day 0 of AZD1222 vaccination. These receptors were collected from an adult in good health.

On this clone itself: This sample also contains other DNA sequences that code for the same CDR3. This chain uses TRBV5-1 with TRBJ2-7, with D uncertain. The germline gives CDR1 SGHRS, CDR2 YFSETQ. There are 12 residues in the CDR3. With 2 bases removed from V and 1 base from J, the gap between germline ends came to 4 bases. CDR3 nucleotides: TGCGCCAGCAGCTTACCTTCCTACGAGCAGTACTTC. Translating gives CASSLPSYEQYF. The full variable domain, in which reference TRBV5-1 and TRBJ2-7 provide the parts outside the CDR3, is KAGVTQTPRYLIKTRGQQVTLSCSPISGHRSVSWYQQTPGQGLQFLFEYFSETQRNKGNFPGRFSGRQFSNSRSEMNVSTLELGDSALYLCASSLPSYEQYFGPGTRLTVT.

The chain joins TRBV4-1 to TRBJ1-5; D remains unclear. Germline values: CDR1 MGHRA, CDR2 YSYEKL. CDR3 size: 14 residues. V lost 4 bases and J lost 2, with 9 bases in between. For the CDR3, the DNA is TGCGCCAGCAGCCTTGGGTCGGGCAATCAGCCCCAGCATTTT. Residues: CASSLGSGNQPQHF.

The V gene is TRBV7-8, the J gene TRBJ1-1; D is possibly TRBD1 (5 bases). Between the trimmed V and J ends, which lost 5 bases and 0 bases, there was a span of 16 bases. Germline-derived CDR1 and CDR2 are SGHVS and FQNEAQ. The CDR3 is 16 amino acids. The CDR3 loop reads CASSLRQRPMNTEAFF. Written as DNA, the CDR3 is TGTGCCAGCAGCCTTAGACAGAGACCCATGAACACTGAAGCTTTCTTT.

The V call is TRBV24-1, the J call TRBJ2-7; D possibly matches TRBD1 or TRBD2 (5 bases each). The length of the CDR3 is 12 residues. Germline V lookup: CDR1 KGHDR, CDR2 SFDVKD. The V gene lost 8 bases and the J gene lost 4 bases, with 11 bases spanning the gap. The CDR3 DNA follows: TGTGCCACCAATCGGGGACCGTACGAGCAGTACGTC. Amino acids: CATNRGPYEQYV.

The J gene is TRBJ1-5, the V gene TRBV19, with D unresolved. This CDR3 is built from 14 residues. Germline lookup yields CDR1 LNHDA and CDR2 SQIVND (reference sequence). V was trimmed by 1 base and J by 5 bases, leaving 9 bases between them. CDR3 loop: CASSIGGFDQPQHF. The CDR3 DNA reads as TGTGCCAGTAGTATAGGCGGATTCGATCAGCCCCAGCATTTT.

V is TRBV5-1 and J is TRBJ1-4; 7 bases match TRBD1. Germline CDR1 and CDR2: SGHRS and YFSETQ. The V and J ends lost 5 bases and 5 bases, in that order; junction bases with no gene match: 6. The CDR3 is made up of 14 amino acids. The CDR3, as DNA: TGCGCCAGCAGGAACAGGGGCGACAATGAAAAACTGTTTTTT. As protein: CASRNRGDNEKLFF.

The chain uses TRBV5-1 and TRBJ1-6, with D tentatively TRBD1 (5 bases). Germline CDR1 and CDR2: SGHRS and YFSETQ. V gave up 4 bases and J gave up 7 bases, with 15 bases separating them. The CDR3 extends over 15 amino acids. The CDR3 spells CASSVAGNKNSPLHF. The CDR3 DNA reads TGCGCCAGCAGCGTGGCAGGGAATAAGAATTCACCCCTCCACTTT.

This chain joins TRBV2 and TRBJ2-3; 8 bases fit TRBD2. J was trimmed by 4 bases and V by 2 bases; bases with no gene match: 11. The CDR3 loop spans 17 amino acids. Germline V gene sequence: CDR1 SNHLY, CDR2 FYNNEI. The CDR3 region has the DNA TGTGCCAGCAGTGAATTCCGAGCGGCGGGGGGCGCAGATACGCAGTATTTT. It is translated as CASSEFRAAGGADTQYF.